The source of this T cell receptor (beta chain) is a study of cytomegalovirus exposure and HLA in healthy donors. The wider study: Earlier, fewer than 140 million unique TCR beta sequences were recovered from approximately 180 million T cells by an analysis.

Study-level results: A prior analysis recorded that most TCR beta V segments were productive about 87% or about 30% of the time.

The germline gives CDR1 SGHKS, CDR2 YYEKEE (reference sequence). Trimming removed 5 bases at V and 6 bases at J, with 7 bases between. The CDR3 consists of 11 residues. Points on this clone: Its cognate antigen is unknown.

PCR was performed using 60 Vbeta and 13 Jbeta primers. Using immunoSEQ multiplex PCR, the repertoire was profiled, and TCRdb retains in-frame clones only, with some absent. The data contain 150,000 to 200,000 clones, approximately 86% of them singletons. The chain uses TRBV5-5 and TRBJ2-3, with D perhaps matching TRBD1 (5 bases). This receptor was obtained from a woman aged 18-29 years in good health and CMV-seronegative. Sequencing was carried out using PBMCs. CDR3 nucleotide sequence: TGTGCCAGCAGGGCAGGGGATACGCAGTATTTT. Protein: CASRAGDTQYF.